One and the same sample provided the 14 T cell receptor beta chains below, sequenced in a study of post-analysis software for immune sequencing data. These receptors have no identified antigens. Study findings and constraints: In patients, five or six TRBV segments were more frequent than in controls, with TRBV5-6, TRBV5-1 and TRBV20-1 among them.

Unique-molecular-identifier-tagged TCR beta cDNA libraries were used. TCRdb reanalysed the PCR reads using MiXCR and keeps one entry per CDR3 protein. The sample carries about 540,000 distinct CDR3 sequences, less than 40% recorded once. Sequencing input: blood. Receptors originate from a girl under 18 with multiple sclerosis.

The chain links TRBV11-2 to TRBJ2-1; no definite D call. The length of the CDR3 is 13 residues. V lost 5 bases and J lost 4, with 9 bases in between. Per the germline V gene, CDR1 is SGHAT and CDR2 is FQNNGV. For the CDR3, the DNA is TGTGCCAGCAGCCTACCTGAATACAATGAGCAGTTCTTC. Translation gives CASSLPEYNEQFF.

The chain joins TRBV7-3 to TRBJ2-1; D gene unclear. CDR3 size: 13 residues. The V end lost 5 bases, the J end lost 7 bases, and 12 bases lay between the germline ends. Germline lookup yields CDR1 SGHTA and CDR2 FQGTGA. CDR3 nucleotides: TGTGCCAGCAGCCCGGACCCCACAAATGAGCAGTTCTTC. It codes for CASSPDPTNEQFF.

The table lists this clonotype with a few counts. This sequence joins TRBV20-1 and TRBJ2-3; TRBD1 aligns across 8 bases. With V trimmed by 0 bases and J by 3 bases, 8 bases remained unmatched. The CDR3 has 16 amino acids. Germline assignment: CDR1 DFQATT and CDR2 SNEGSKA (reference sequence). CDR3 protein: CSARDFRRGLTDTQYF. The DNA for the CDR3 is TGCAGTGCTAGAGATTTTCGCAGGGGGCTAACAGATACGCAGTATTTT.

The rearrangement uses TRBV20-1 and TRBJ2-3, with 7 positions matching TRBD2. CDR3 length: 16 residues. The trim removed 6 bases at V and 1 base at J, leaving 13 bases unmatched. Germline assignment: CDR1 DFQATT and CDR2 SNEGSKA (reference sequence). The CDR3 DNA reads as TGCAGTGCGCGTGGAAGCCGGGGAGGGCGCACAGATACGCAGTATTTT. Protein: CSARGSRGGRTDTQYF.

The chain uses TRBV7-9 and TRBJ1-1; D is perhaps TRBD1 (6 bases). This CDR3 has 10 residues. V was shortened by 11 bases and J by 11 bases, with 15 bases between the two germline ends. Germline CDR1 reads SEHNR; CDR2 reads FQNEAQ (reference sequence). The CDR3 reads CAGGLPQAFF. CDR3 bases: TGTGCCGGGGGGCTCCCCCAGGCTTTCTTT.

The rearrangement links TRBV18 to TRBJ2-1; 10 bases are a match to TRBD1. Germline V gene sequence: CDR1 KGHSH, CDR2 LQKENI. Unmatched junction bases numbered 3, after V lost 3 bases and J lost 7 bases. The CDR3 is made up of 14 amino acids. CDR3 loop: CASSPWGQGNEQFF. CDR3 DNA sequence: TGTGCCAGCTCACCGTGGGGACAGGGGAATGAGCAGTTCTTC.

The rearrangement uses TRBV28 and TRBJ2-3; a weak D match, TRBD2 (5 bases). V was clipped by 6 bases and J by 4 bases, with 20 bases between them. This CDR3 has 16 residues. Germline V lookup: CDR1 MDHEN, CDR2 SYDVKM. The CDR3 DNA follows: TGTGCCAGCAGCCCTAGCCTAATAGGTCTTTCAGATACGCAGTATTTT. This gives the protein CASSPSLIGLSDTQYF.

The table lists this clonotype with a few counts. V is TRBV20-1 and J is TRBJ2-3; 7 bases line up with TRBD1. Germline V gene data show CDR1 as DFQATT and CDR2 as SNEGSKA (reference sequence). The CDR3 consists of 15 residues. Trimming at V came to 1 base and at J to 5 bases, leaving 9 bases not matched to a gene. The CDR3 sequence: CSARGLTGVEDTQYF. In DNA, the CDR3 is TGCAGTGCTAGAGGGTTAACAGGGGTAGAAGATACGCAGTATTTT.

This rearrangement joins TRBV29-1 to TRBJ2-2; a possible D gene is TRBD2 (7 bases). CDR3 length: 14 amino acids. The germline V and J ends were trimmed by 3 bases and 4 bases, with 12 bases remaining between them. Germline CDR1 reads SQVTM; CDR2 reads ANQGSEA. The CDR3 spells CSVDRGGVTGELFF. CDR3 coding DNA: TGCAGCGTTGATAGGGGGGGCGTCACCGGGGAGCTGTTTTTT.

This clonotype was counted a few times. The chain couples TRBV6-6 to TRBJ2-3; unclear D gene. V lost 0 bases and J 4 bases, leaving 8 bases between the germline ends. The CDR3 contains 14 residues. Per the germline V gene, CDR1 is MNHNY and CDR2 is SVGAGI (reference sequence). The CDR3 is CASSYSGFSDTQYF. The DNA for the CDR3 is TGTGCCAGCAGTTACTCAGGATTTTCAGATACGCAGTATTTT.

This clonotype came up a few times. This rearrangement joins TRBV20-1 to TRBJ2-7; 9 bases map to TRBD1. After removal of 6 bases from V and 0 bases from J, the junction contained 3 bases not matched to a gene. Germline CDR1 is DFQATT and CDR2 is SNEGSKA (reference sequence). The CDR3 is 13 residues long. CDR3 DNA: TGCAGTGCGGGACAGGGAATCTCCTACGAGCAGTACTTC. Translated: CSAGQGISYEQYF.

This clonotype was recorded only once. The genes are TRBV3-1 and TRBJ2-3; D might be TRBD2 (5 bases). There are 14 residues in the CDR3. Germline V lookup: CDR1 LGHDT, CDR2 YNNKEL (reference sequence). Trimming removed 3 bases at V and 6 bases at J, with 13 bases between. The DNA of the CDR3 is TGTGCCAGCAGCCAGGAGCGGTGGTTCGATACGCAGTATTTT. It encodes CASSQERWFDTQYF.

The chain recombines TRBV20-1 with TRBJ2-1; 8 bases are shared with TRBD2. Germline V lookup: CDR1 DFQATT, CDR2 SNEGSKA (reference sequence). The CDR3 runs 16 residues. V lost 3 bases, J lost 4 bases, and 11 bases stayed unmatched. The CDR3 reads CSASPRTAGDYNEQFF. CDR3 bases: TGCAGTGCTAGCCCCAGAACAGCGGGGGATTACAATGAGCAGTTCTTC.

The chain combines TRBV12-3 or TRBV12-4 with TRBJ2-5; 12 positions agree with TRBD2. With 4 bases clipped from V and 5 bases from J, the junction kept 8 bases outside the gene matches. This CDR3 contains 16 residues. The CDR3 nucleotides read TGTGCCAGCAGTTCCCGACTAGCGGGGGTATTGGAGACCCAGTACTTC. As protein: CASSSRLAGVLETQYF.